A single sample is the source of the 31 T cell receptor beta chains below, sequenced in a study of shared clonotypes between healthy human individuals. Assay used: immunoSEQ multiplex PCR; TCRdb lists only in-frame clones, some missing. The sample consists of hundreds of thousands of clones, 95% to 97% of them appearing once. The sample was naive CD4+ T cells sorted from blood. Specified subset: CD45RA+ positively selected. These receptors were collected from a woman aged 25 to 39 in good health.

The rearrangement links TRBV29-1 to TRBJ2-7, with D perhaps matching TRBD1 (5 bases). In germline, CDR1 is SQVTM, CDR2 ANQGSEA. Trimming stripped 4 bases from V and 4 bases from J, with 5 bases between. This CDR3 contains 10 residues. The CDR3 DNA follows: TGCAGCGTTGGACAGTACGAGCAGTACTTC. Translated, it gives CSVGQYEQYF.

The chain's CDR3 is CASSPYMEGGEQYF. The CDR3 DNA is TGTGCCAGCTCACCATATATGGAGGGTGGCGAGCAGTACTTC. The V call is TRBV18, the J call TRBJ2-7; D may be TRBD2 (6 bases). Germline V gene sequence: CDR1 KGHSH, CDR2 LQKENI. Trimming cost V 2 bases and J 6 bases, with 14 bases left between them. There are 14 residues in the CDR3.

The gene calls are TRBV2 and TRBJ2-2, with 9 bases matching TRBD2. Germline trimming cut 2 bases from V and 6 bases from J; bases unmatched to any gene: 7. Germline lookup yields CDR1 SNHLY and CDR2 FYNNEI. The CDR3 is made up of 16 amino acids. Here the CDR3 DNA reads TGTGCCAGCAGTGAATTTGGCGGGAGGGCCCCCGGGGAGCTGTTTTTT. Protein product: CASSEFGGRAPGELFF.

The chain has TRBV19 and TRBJ2-7, with D perhaps TRBD2 (6 bases). Germline CDR1 LNHDA, CDR2 SQIVND (reference sequence). V was shortened by 4 bases and J by 3 bases, with 16 bases between the two germline ends. The CDR3 sequence is 15 residues long. The CDR3 DNA follows: TGTGCCAGTAGTACCCAACTAGGGCGGGGCTACGAGCAGTACTTC. Protein: CASSTQLGRGYEQYF. Looking up the rest from reference TRBV19 and TRBJ2-7 gives the full variable domain: DGGITQSPKYLFRKEGQNVTLSCEQNLNHDAMYWYRQDPGQGLRLIYYSQIVNDFQKGDIAEGYSVSREKKESFPLTVTSAQKNPTAFYLCASSTQLGRGYEQYFGPGTRLTVT.

The chain is built from TRBV18 and TRBJ1-1, with a weak D call TRBD1 (6 bases). The CDR3 runs 15 residues. V lost 1 base and J 3 bases, leaving 12 bases between the germline ends. Germline CDR1 and CDR2: KGHSH and LQKENI. The CDR3 loop is CASSPRTSGDTEAFF. The CDR3, as DNA: TGTGCCAGCTCACCACGCACTTCAGGGGACACTGAAGCTTTCTTT.

The chain employs TRBV7-3 and TRBJ2-7, with unresolved D. Deletions cut 5 bases from V and 6 bases from J, with 20 bases between. The CDR3 loop spans 15 amino acids. The germline CDR1 and CDR2 sequences are SGHTA and FQGTGA. The CDR3 nucleotides read TGTGCCAGCAGCGAAAACCGGGTTACAAGCTCCGAGCAGTACTTC. This sequence encodes CASSENRVTSSEQYF.

The genes are TRBV7-8 and TRBJ1-4; D is unclear. The CDR3 loop spans 15 amino acids. V lost 2 bases and J 7 bases, leaving 14 bases between the germline ends. From germline, CDR1 is SGHVS and CDR2 FQNEAQ. The CDR3: CASSLRAGRPEKLFF. CDR3 bases: TGTGCCAGCAGCTTAAGGGCGGGCAGGCCTGAAAAACTGTTTTTT.

The chain carries TRBV7-2 and TRBJ1-2; D uncertain. CDR3 size: 14 residues. Germline values: CDR1 SGHTA, CDR2 FQGNSA. V was cut by 3 bases and J by 3 bases, with 11 bases left in between. CDR3 loop: CASSFFRTDYGYTF. CDR3 DNA sequence: TGTGCCAGCAGCTTCTTTAGGACGGACTATGGCTACACCTTC.

The CDR3 region is CASSLATNTGELFF. The DNA for the CDR3 is TGTGCCAGCAGCTTAGCGACGAACACCGGGGAGCTGTTTTTT. The chain has TRBV11-2 and TRBJ2-2; D gene ambiguous. The germline V and J ends were trimmed by 1 base and 0 bases, with 3 bases remaining between them. Germline V lookup: CDR1 SGHAT, CDR2 FQNNGV. The CDR3 is made up of 14 amino acids.

This rearrangement joins TRBV28 to TRBJ2-7; 12 positions match TRBD1. V gave up 4 bases and J gave up 4 bases; unmatched junction bases: 14. CDR1 and CDR2 (germline): MDHEN, SYDVKM. CDR3 length: 18 amino acids. CDR3 nucleotides: TGTGCCAGCAGTTCAGTAGAATCCGGGACAGGGGGCGGGTACGAGCAGTACTTC. As protein: CASSSVESGTGGGYEQYF.

Here the CDR3 reads CASSLTGGEGQPQHF. Here the CDR3 DNA reads TGTGCCAGCAGCTTGACAGGGGGCGAGGGTCAGCCCCAGCATTTT. The chain joins TRBV5-5 to TRBJ1-5; 9 bases are a match to TRBD1. From germline, CDR1 is SGHKS and CDR2 YYEKEE (reference sequence). Losses at the gene ends were 1 base for V and 6 bases for J; bases not matched to a gene: 5. CDR3 length: 15 amino acids.

This rearrangement joins TRBV13 to TRBJ2-3; D gene unclear. CDR3 length: 15 amino acids. The V gene lost 2 bases and the J gene lost 5 bases, with 14 bases spanning the gap. CDR1 and CDR2 (germline): PRHDT, FYEKMQ (reference sequence). The CDR3 DNA sequence: TGTGCCAGCAGCTTACGGGTGGGCCTGAGAGATACGCAGTATTTT. Translated, it gives CASSLRVGLRDTQYF.

J is TRBJ2-1 and V is TRBV10-3, with 10 bases aligning to TRBD2. Germline V lookup: CDR1 ENHRY, CDR2 SYGVKD. The ends lost 6 bases at V and 8 bases at J; junction bases unmatched: 7. This CDR3 region has 14 residues. CDR3: CAISPSGSGDEQFF. CDR3 coding DNA: TGTGCCATCAGCCCTAGCGGGAGTGGGGATGAGCAGTTCTTC.

The V and J genes are TRBV2 and TRBJ2-4; no clear D gene. Germline V gives CDR1 SNHLY, CDR2 FYNNEI. V was clipped by 3 bases and J by 0 bases, with 9 bases between them. The CDR3 spans 15 residues. CDR3: CASSDRYLAKNIQYF. As DNA, the CDR3 is TGTGCCAGCAGTGATCGGTATTTAGCCAAAAACATTCAGTACTTC. The whole variable domain, filled in from reference TRBV2 and TRBJ2-4, reads EPEVTQTPSHQVTQMGQEVILRCVPISNHLYFYWYRQILGQKVEFLVSFYNNEISEKSEIFDDQFSVERPDGSNFTLKIRSTKLEDSAMYFCASSDRYLAKNIQYFGAGTRLSVL.

V and J are TRBV11-2 and TRBJ2-1; the D gene is possibly TRBD2 (5 bases). The V gene's germline CDR1 is SGHAT and CDR2 FQNNGV. The CDR3 runs to 16 residues. V shed 0 bases and J shed 5 bases, with 14 bases lying between them. The CDR3 loop is CASSLEVLATNNEQFF. CDR3 in DNA: TGTGCCAGCAGCTTAGAGGTCTTAGCGACCAACAATGAGCAGTTCTTC.

In DNA, the CDR3 is TGTGCCAGCTCACCTTCGAACAGGGGGCGCATACCAGATACGCAGTATTTT. Encoded protein: CASSPSNRGRIPDTQYF. The genes are TRBV18 and TRBJ2-3, with 9 nucleotides matching TRBD1. Germline CDR1 reads KGHSH; CDR2 reads LQKENI. V shed 3 bases, J shed 4 bases, and the junction held 11 bases outside the gene matches. The CDR3 has 17 residues. Variable domain in full (rest from reference TRBV18 and TRBJ2-3): NAGVMQNPRHLVRRRGQEARLRCSPMKGHSHVYWYRQLPEEGLKFMVYLQKENIIDESGMPKERFSAEFPKEGPSILRIQQVVRGDSAAYFCASSPSNRGRIPDTQYFGPGTRLTVL.

V usage is TRBV6-1 and J usage is TRBJ2-5; a possible D gene is TRBD2 (5 bases). CDR3 length equals 13 residues. The V and J ends lost 6 bases and 5 bases respectively, with 13 bases between them. Looked up from germline, CDR1 is MNHNS and CDR2 is SASEGT. The CDR3, as DNA: TGTGCCAGCAGCGAGATCGGGGTGGAGACCCAGTACTTC. The encoded protein is CASSEIGVETQYF.

This chain links TRBV5-5 with TRBJ1-1; D unresolved. Germline CDR1 is SGHKS and CDR2 is YYEKEE (reference sequence). V dropped 2 bases and J dropped 0 bases, with 8 bases sitting between them. The CDR3 is 14 amino acids. CDR3 sequence: CASSLSELNTEAFF. The CDR3 nucleotides read TGTGCCAGCAGCTTATCGGAGTTGAACACTGAAGCTTTCTTT.

The CDR3 protein is CASSLVSGLVGTEAFF. The CDR3, as DNA: TGTGCCAGCAGCTTAGTATCTGGATTGGTGGGCACTGAAGCTTTCTTT. The chain links TRBV7-8 to TRBJ1-1; D not resolved. Germline V gives CDR1 SGHVS, CDR2 FQNEAQ. CDR3 length: 16 residues. V was cut by 1 base and J by 4 bases, with 16 bases left in between.

The chain is built from TRBV28 and TRBJ2-7; TRBD1 might be the D (6 bases). Germline V gives CDR1 MDHEN, CDR2 SYDVKM. The CDR3 is 14 amino acids. Trimming pared 3 bases from V and 2 bases from J, leaving 11 bases between. In DNA form, the CDR3 reads TGTGCCAGCAGTTTTTCCCAGGGGACCTACGAGCAGTACTTC. This encodes CASSFSQGTYEQYF.

The chain's CDR3 is CASSLTSDDSGNTIYF. CDR3 nucleotide sequence: TGTGCCAGCAGCTTGACAAGTGATGACTCTGGAAACACCATATATTTT. The chain recombines TRBV11-2 with TRBJ1-3; no firm D call. Germline lookup yields CDR1 SGHAT and CDR2 FQNNGV. The CDR3 is made up of 16 amino acids. The V and J ends lost 3 bases and 0 bases respectively, with 12 bases between them.

The chain couples TRBV5-1 to TRBJ2-2; TRBD2 matches 11 bases. The ends lost 9 bases at V and 4 bases at J; junction bases unmatched: 5. Germline lookup yields CDR1 SGHRS and CDR2 YFSETQ. This CDR3 spans 14 amino acids. The CDR3 reads CATSTSGITGELFF. Here the CDR3 DNA reads TGCGCCACATCGACTAGCGGGATCACCGGGGAGCTGTTTTTT.

This clone showed up just once. This chain joins TRBV28 and TRBJ2-2; 11 bases align to TRBD2. Per the germline V gene, CDR1 is MDHEN and CDR2 is SYDVKM. The CDR3 extends over 17 amino acids. V gave up 4 bases and J gave up 1 base; unmatched junction bases: 5. CDR3 coding DNA: TGTGCCAGCAGTTCCTCACTAGCGGGAGAGAACACCGGGGAGCTGTTTTTT. This gives the protein CASSSSLAGENTGELFF.

Turning to this clone: Mismatch with germline at one junction end may stem from a read error. V and J are TRBV11-1 and TRBJ2-7; 11 nucleotides line up with TRBD2. Germline V gene data show CDR1 as SGHAT and CDR2 as FQDESV (reference sequence). The CDR3 consists of 14 residues. The DNA of the CDR3 is TGTGCCAGCAGCCTAGCGGGAGGCGTATACGAGCAGTACTTC. Protein product: CASSLAGGVYEQYF. Supplemented by reference TRBV11-1 and TRBJ2-7, the full variable domain reads EAEVAQSPRYKITEKSQAVAFWCDPISGHATLYWYRQILGQGPELLVQFQDESVVDDSQLPKDRFSAERLKGVDSTLKIQPAELGDSAMYLCASSLAGGVYEQYFGPGTRLTVT.

This clone has only one observation. The chain couples TRBV2 to TRBJ2-5; 9 bases line up with TRBD1. Germline V gene data show CDR1 as SNHLY and CDR2 as FYNNEI. V lost 3 bases to trimming and J lost 4 bases; unmatched junction nucleotides: 6. The CDR3 consists of 15 residues. The CDR3 reads CASSDDRGRGETQYF. As DNA, the CDR3 is TGTGCCAGCAGTGACGACAGGGGGAGGGGAGAGACCCAGTACTTC. The whole variable domain, filled in from reference TRBV2 and TRBJ2-5, reads EPEVTQTPSHQVTQMGQEVILRCVPISNHLYFYWYRQILGQKVEFLVSFYNNEISEKSEIFDDQFSVERPDGSNFTLKIRSTKLEDSAMYFCASSDDRGRGETQYFGPGTRLLVL.

The sample holds one count of this clone. The rearrangement uses TRBV9 and TRBJ2-4, with D perhaps matching TRBD1 (5 bases). Trimming pared 8 bases from V and 1 base from J, leaving 19 bases between. The CDR3 covers 16 residues. Germline V gene sequence: CDR1 SGDLS, CDR2 YYNGEE. The CDR3 DNA reads as TGTGCCAGAAGGGGCCGGAGCTCGCGGGCCAAAAACATTCAGTACTTC. Protein: CARRGRSSRAKNIQYF.

This chain connects TRBV5-4 to TRBJ1-5; TRBD1 might be the D (5 bases). Trimming removed 0 bases from V and 7 bases from J, with 8 bases in between. Germline values: CDR1 SGHNT, CDR2 YYREEE (reference sequence). The CDR3 contains 13 residues. The CDR3 DNA reads TGTGCCAGCAGCTTGGGGGAGGGGCAGCCCCAGCATTTT. Translating gives CASSLGEGQPQHF. The entire variable domain, with the rest obtained from reference TRBV5-4 and TRBJ1-5, is as follows: ETGVTQSPTHLIKTRGQQVTLRCSSQSGHNTVSWYQQALGQGPQFIFQYYREEENGRGNFPPRFSGLQFPNYSSELNVNALELDDSALYLCASSLGEGQPQHFGDGTRLSIL.

The chain is built from TRBV6-7 and TRBJ2-7; possibly TRBD2 for D (5 bases). TRBV6-7 is sorted into the ORF group, with uncertain function. The CDR3 length is 15 residues. Between the trimmed V and J ends, which lost 8 bases and 4 bases, there was a span of 21 bases. The CDR3 sequence is CASWIVAWVWYEQYF. CDR3 in DNA: TGTGCCAGCTGGATAGTAGCGTGGGTCTGGTACGAGCAGTACTTC.

This rearrangement joins TRBV6-5 to TRBJ2-7, with D perhaps TRBD2 (5 bases). Germline V gene sequence: CDR1 MNHEY, CDR2 SVGAGI. The CDR3 extends over 14 amino acids. Trimming cost V 5 bases and J 1 base, with 12 bases left between them. CDR3 loop: CASSTVTKSYEQYF. For the CDR3, the DNA is TGTGCCAGCAGTACGGTGACTAAATCCTACGAGCAGTACTTC.

In the case of this clone: Compared with germline, one end of the junction differs, possibly owing to a read error. The gene calls are TRBV6-4 and TRBJ1-5; D is unresolved. The CDR3 has 15 amino acids. CDR1 is MRHNA, CDR2 SNTAGT, per germline. The CDR3 coding sequence is TGTGCCAGCAGTTACTCGATGGGTAGCAATCAGCCCCAGCATTTT. Its translation: CASSYSMGSNQPQHF.

The chain recombines TRBV19 with TRBJ2-1; possible D gene TRBD1, 5 bases. This CDR3 has 12 residues. V was clipped by 8 bases and J by 4 bases, with 9 bases between them. Germline CDR1 LNHDA, CDR2 SQIVND (reference sequence). The CDR3 nucleotides are TGTGCCAGTTGGGGCGGATACAATGAGCAGTTCTTC. Translating gives CASWGGYNEQFF. Full variable domain (outside the CDR3, taken from reference TRBV19 and TRBJ2-1): DGGITQSPKYLFRKEGQNVTLSCEQNLNHDAMYWYRQDPGQGLRLIYYSQIVNDFQKGDIAEGYSVSREKKESFPLTVTSAQKNPTAFYLCASWGGYNEQFFGPGTRLTVL.